The clone carrying this T cell receptor beta chain was seen many times. TCRdb independently ran MiXCR on the RT-PCR reads; one entry per CDR3 protein. Among fewer than 800,000 distinct CDR3 sequences, 13% to 15% were seen once, and the ten largest hold 3.6%. The CDR3 runs 13 residues. Trimming removed 5 bases at V and 4 bases at J, with 15 bases between. CDR1 DFQATT and CDR2 SNEGSKA come from the germline V gene (reference sequence). The rearrangement joins TRBV20-1 to TRBJ2-7; no clear D. This TCR was sampled from a female donor in good health, serving as a healthy control. The source material was memory CD4+ T cells from blood. Here the CDR3 reads CSAFSESSYEQYF. CDR3 nucleotides: TGCAGTGCTTTCTCGGAGAGTTCGTACGAGCAGTACTTC.